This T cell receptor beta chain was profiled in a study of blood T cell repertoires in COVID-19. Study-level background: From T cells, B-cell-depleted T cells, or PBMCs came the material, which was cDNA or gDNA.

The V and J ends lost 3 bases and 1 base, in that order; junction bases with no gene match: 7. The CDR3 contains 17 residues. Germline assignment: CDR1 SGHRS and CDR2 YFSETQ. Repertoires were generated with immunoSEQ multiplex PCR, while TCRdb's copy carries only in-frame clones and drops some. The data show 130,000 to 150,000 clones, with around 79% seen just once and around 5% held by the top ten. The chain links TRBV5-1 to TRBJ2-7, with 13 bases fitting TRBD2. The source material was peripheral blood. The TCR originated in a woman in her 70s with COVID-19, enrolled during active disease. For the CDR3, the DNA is TGCGCCAGCAGCTCCGGACTAGCGGGGGATGAGTCCTACGAGCAGTACTTC. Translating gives CASSSGLAGDESYEQYF.